This T cell receptor (beta chain) was observed in a study of vaccination and CD4 T cells after COVID-19. Germline V CDR1 and CDR2: KGHDR, SFDVKD. The trim removed 5 bases at V and 5 bases at J, leaving 5 bases unmatched. This CDR3 spans 14 amino acids. Treatment noted: approximately 9-day PBMC culture with coronavirus spike peptide pools or control peptides (ViraFEST assay). First, ViraFEST expanded antigen-specific T cells with peptide pools, and next it sequenced the TCRs. The culture of two million PBMCs per well included roughly 10 IU/ml IL-2 and roughly 10 ug/ml peptide pools. Negative selection enriched CD4+ T cells from cultures at less than 11 days. To note about this clonotype: Its cognate antigen is unknown.

Sequence data for DNA of cultured CD4+ T cells were generated by the Oncomine TCR Beta short-read assay. Researchers extracted genomic DNA from CD4+ T cells that had been cultured. TCRdb re-called the PCR reads with MiXCR, one entry per CDR3 protein. The sample contains roughly 24,000 distinct CDR3 sequences, 40% to 45% of which appear only once. The chain is built from TRBV24-1 and TRBJ2-7, with 10 bases lining up with TRBD1. This sequence originates from a human donor who had recovered from COVID-19. Material: CD4+ T cells from blood, cultured in vitro. The CDR3 nucleotides are TGTGCCACCAGTGCGAGACAGGGGGCCGACGAGCAGTACTTC. Translating it yields CATSARQGADEQYF.